This TCR beta chain was found in a study of T cells in Graves' hyperthyroidism and ophthalmopathy. Between the trimmed V and J ends, which lost 6 bases and 5 bases, there was a span of 10 bases. CDR3 length: 13 amino acids. Germline CDR1 LGHDT, CDR2 YNNKEL (reference sequence). Amplification of TCR beta CDR3 regions was performed using RNA transcripts as template. Researchers ran a first-round RT-PCR on the TCR CDR3 using the HTBI primer set. TCRdb reanalysed the multiplex PCR reads using MiXCR and keeps one entry per CDR3 protein. The table has about 560,000 distinct CDR3 sequences, less than 20% seen once; the top ten hold under 8%. Only a few counts were recorded for this clonotype.

This rearrangement joins TRBV3-1 to TRBJ2-2; TRBD2 is a possible D gene (6 bases). The TCR comes from a woman aged 25-40 years with Graves' hyperthyroidism. The specimen sequenced was blood. The CDR3 coding sequence is TGTGCCAGCAGGGGTAGCGGTACCGGGGAGCTGTTTTTT. It encodes CASRGSGTGELFF.